This TCR beta chain was retrieved from a study of cytotoxic CD8 clonotypes in ibrutinib-treated CLL. Regarding the study as a whole: Private clonotypes, not public ones, expanded at ibrutinib response. Elevated clonality accompanied ibrutinib response, with a return toward baseline values at progression.

In the case of this clone: What it recognizes is unknown.

Repertoires were generated with immunoSEQ multiplex PCR, while TCRdb's copy carries only in-frame clones and drops some. The sample gives about 200,000 clones, roughly 77% of which show up once; roughly 5.9% is in the top ten. This CDR3 has 13 amino acids. V was clipped by 2 bases and J by 4 bases, with 6 bases between them. Looked up from germline, CDR1 is KGHSH and CDR2 is LQKENI. The receptor comes from a human donor with chronic lymphocytic leukemia. The chain joins TRBV18 to TRBJ1-5; D is uncertain. The specimen was PBMCs, collected after 12 months of ibrutinib treatment. CDR3 bases: TGTGCCAGCTCACCAGCACAGAATCAGCCCCAGCATTTT. Its protein is CASSPAQNQPQHF.